One and the same sample provided the 12 T cell receptor beta chains below, sequenced in a study of blood T cells in healthy people across ages. A second PCR of about 7 to 12 cycles used a sample-barcoded 5' primer and a J-beta primer mix. Via MiXCR, TCRdb re-called the 5' RACE reads, giving one row per CDR3 protein. The table records about 290,000 distinct CDR3 sequences, 25% to 30% of them present only once. The sequenced material came from blood. Receptors were obtained from a woman aged 70 to 79 in good health.

Only a few counts were recorded for this clonotype. The V call is TRBV14, the J call TRBJ2-7, with 8 bases aligning to TRBD2. The DNA end is more similar to TRBJ2-1, so the J call may be wrong. Germline values: CDR1 SGHDN, CDR2 FVKESK. The CDR3 extends over 17 amino acids. As DNA, the CDR3 is TGTGCCAGCAGCCAAGATCCAGGCGGGAGGAGGAACAATGAGCAGTTCTTC. This sequence encodes CASSQDPGGRRNNEQFF.

The CDR3 DNA is TGTGCCAGCAGCGCCGACAGGGGCGGTTTCGGGCCCCAGCATTTT. It yields the protein CASSADRGGFGPQHF. The chain carries TRBV2 and TRBJ1-5; TRBD1 matches 8 bases. The CDR3 covers 15 residues. Losses at the gene ends were 6 bases for V and 9 bases for J; bases not matched to a gene: 13. Germline V CDR1 and CDR2: SNHLY, FYNNEI.

The chain links TRBV28 to TRBJ1-1; D gene ambiguous. The CDR3 spans 16 residues. V lost 5 bases and J 1 base, leaving 17 bases between the germline ends. Germline V gene data show CDR1 as MDHEN and CDR2 as SYDVKM. CDR3 amino acids: CASSLKIGQPNTEAFF. The CDR3 nucleotides read TGTGCCAGCAGTCTGAAGATTGGGCAGCCGAACACTGAAGCTTTCTTT.

The chain links TRBV4-1 to TRBJ2-5, with D possibly TRBD2 on 6 matching bases. TRBJ2-1 explains the end of the DNA better; the J call may be wrong. Germline V CDR1 and CDR2: MGHRA, YSYEKL. This CDR3 has 14 amino acids. CDR3 sequence: CASRDGGRSDEQFF. The CDR3 coding sequence is TGCGCCAGCAGGGACGGAGGGAGGTCGGATGAGCAGTTCTTC.

This clonotype showed up just once. The chain employs TRBV6-5 and TRBJ2-2, with D perhaps matching TRBD1 or TRBD2 (5 bases each). The V and J ends lost 8 bases and 3 bases respectively, with 10 bases between them. The CDR3 has 13 amino acids. Germline V gene lookup returns CDR1 MNHEY and CDR2 SVGAGI. CDR3 coding DNA: TGTGCCAGCGTATTGGGGGACACCGGGGAGCTGTTTTTT. The encoded protein is CASVLGDTGELFF.

V usage is TRBV2 and J usage is TRBJ1-2; D perhaps matches TRBD1 (5 bases). Trimming shortened V by 5 bases and J by 1 base, and 11 bases separated the two germline ends. The CDR3 is made up of 14 amino acids. From germline, CDR1 is SNHLY and CDR2 FYNNEI. In DNA form, the CDR3 reads TGTGCCAGCAGTCTCCGGGACGGTAACTATGGCTACACCTTC. It specifies CASSLRDGNYGYTF.

CDR3 region: CASRGTRNEQFF. The DNA of the CDR3 is TGTGCCAGCAGGGGGACTCGTAATGAGCAGTTCTTC. V and J are TRBV6-5 and TRBJ2-1; perhaps TRBD2 as D (6 bases). The CDR3 loop spans 12 amino acids. Germline V gene sequence: CDR1 MNHEY, CDR2 SVGAGI. V lost 6 bases and J lost 7, with 10 bases in between.

The chain is built from TRBV28 and TRBJ1-5; the D is unclear. The germline V gene encodes CDR1 MDHEN and CDR2 SYDVKM. Trimming stripped 2 bases from V and 3 bases from J, with 5 bases between. CDR3 length: 13 amino acids. In nucleotides, the CDR3 is TGTGCCAGCAGTTTACAGCTCAATCAGCCCCAGCATTTT. Protein product: CASSLQLNQPQHF.

This clonotype was detected only a few times. As DNA, the CDR3 is TGTGCCAGCAGCCTCGGCGGGACGGGGAATGAAAAACTGTTTTTT. Protein product: CASSLGGTGNEKLFF. The V call is TRBV3-1, the J call TRBJ1-4, with a possible D match to TRBD1 (5 bases). Germline V gene sequence: CDR1 LGHDT, CDR2 YNNKEL (reference sequence). Trimming took off 4 bases at V and 5 bases at J, with 14 bases between the two ends. There are 15 residues in the CDR3.

This clonotype was found once. The chain joins TRBV10-2 to TRBJ2-3; D is possibly TRBD2 (6 bases). This CDR3 contains 16 residues. Trimming cost V 7 bases and J 2 bases, with 19 bases left between them. Germline V gene data show CDR1 as WSHSY and CDR2 as SAAADI. CDR3 in DNA: TGCGCCAGCAAGAAGGGTGGCGGGGTCCCCACAGATACGCAGTATTTT. Translating gives CASKKGGGVPTDTQYF.

This sequence joins TRBV24-1 and TRBJ2-5; 7 nucleotides match TRBD1. Germline trimming cut 9 bases from V and 4 bases from J; bases unmatched to any gene: 4. Germline V gene lookup returns CDR1 KGHDR and CDR2 SFDVKD. The CDR3 has 12 residues. The CDR3, as DNA: TGTGCCACCGGGACAGACCTAGAGACCCAGTACTTC. It translates to CATGTDLETQYF.

This clonotype was picked up a small number of times. This rearrangement joins TRBV5-1 to TRBJ2-7, with TRBD2 as a possible D gene (6 bases). The CDR3 length is 14 residues. V lost 0 bases, J lost 5 bases, and 12 bases lay in between. Germline V gene lookup returns CDR1 SGHRS and CDR2 YFSETQ. The CDR3 DNA reads as TGCGCCAGCAGCTTGGGCGGGACGACCAACGAGCAGTACTTC. Amino acid sequence: CASSLGGTTNEQYF.